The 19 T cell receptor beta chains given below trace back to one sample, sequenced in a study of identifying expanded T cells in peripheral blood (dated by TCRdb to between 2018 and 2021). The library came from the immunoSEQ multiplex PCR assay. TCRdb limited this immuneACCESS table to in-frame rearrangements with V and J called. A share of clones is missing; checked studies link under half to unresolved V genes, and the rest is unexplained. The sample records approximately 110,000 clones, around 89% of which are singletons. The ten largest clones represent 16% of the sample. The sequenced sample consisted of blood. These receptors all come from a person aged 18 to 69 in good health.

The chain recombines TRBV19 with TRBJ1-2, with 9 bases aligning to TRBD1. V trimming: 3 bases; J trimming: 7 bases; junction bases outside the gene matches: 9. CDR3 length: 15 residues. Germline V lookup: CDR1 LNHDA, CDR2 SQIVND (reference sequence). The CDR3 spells CASSIFHRTGAGYTF. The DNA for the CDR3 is TGTGCCAGTAGTATCTTTCACCGGACAGGGGCTGGCTACACCTTC. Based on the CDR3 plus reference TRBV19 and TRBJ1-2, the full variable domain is DGGITQSPKYLFRKEGQNVTLSCEQNLNHDAMYWYRQDPGQGLRLIYYSQIVNDFQKGDIAEGYSVSREKKESFPLTVTSAQKNPTAFYLCASSIFHRTGAGYTFGSGTRLTVV.

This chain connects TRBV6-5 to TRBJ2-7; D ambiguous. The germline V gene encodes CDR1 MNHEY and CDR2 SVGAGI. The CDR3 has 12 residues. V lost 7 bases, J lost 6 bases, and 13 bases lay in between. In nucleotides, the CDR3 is TGTGCCAGCACCTCGGGCCCTGCCGAGCAGTACTTC. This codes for CASTSGPAEQYF.

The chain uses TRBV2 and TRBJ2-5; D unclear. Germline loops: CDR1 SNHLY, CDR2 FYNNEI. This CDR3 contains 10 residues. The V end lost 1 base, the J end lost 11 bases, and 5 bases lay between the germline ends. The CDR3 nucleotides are TGTGCCAGCAGTGAAGGCTCGCAGTACTTC. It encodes CASSEGSQYF.

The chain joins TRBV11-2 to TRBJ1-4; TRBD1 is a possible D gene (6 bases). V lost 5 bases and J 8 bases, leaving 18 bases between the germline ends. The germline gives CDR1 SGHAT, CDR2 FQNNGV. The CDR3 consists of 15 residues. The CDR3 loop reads CASSRGQGNREKLFF. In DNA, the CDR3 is TGTGCCAGCAGCCGCGGGCAGGGGAATCGGGAAAAACTGTTTTTT.

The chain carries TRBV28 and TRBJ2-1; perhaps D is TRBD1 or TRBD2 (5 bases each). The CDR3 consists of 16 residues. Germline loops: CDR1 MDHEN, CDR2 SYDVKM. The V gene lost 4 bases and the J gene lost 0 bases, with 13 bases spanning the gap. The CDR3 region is CASSWGWTSSYNEQFF. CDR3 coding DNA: TGTGCCAGCAGTTGGGGGTGGACCAGCTCCTACAATGAGCAGTTCTTC.

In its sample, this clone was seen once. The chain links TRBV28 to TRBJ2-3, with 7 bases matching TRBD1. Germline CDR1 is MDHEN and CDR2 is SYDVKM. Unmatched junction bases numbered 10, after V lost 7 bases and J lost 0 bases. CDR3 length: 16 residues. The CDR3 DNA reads TGTGCCAGCACTTCTCCTCGGACAGGCAGCACAGATACGCAGTATTTT. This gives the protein CASTSPRTGSTDTQYF.

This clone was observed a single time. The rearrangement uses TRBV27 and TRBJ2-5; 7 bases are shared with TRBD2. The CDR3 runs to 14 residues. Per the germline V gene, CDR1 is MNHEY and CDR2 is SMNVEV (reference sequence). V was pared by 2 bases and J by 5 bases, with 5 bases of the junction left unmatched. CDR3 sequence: CASSLLAAGETQYF. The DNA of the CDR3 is TGTGCCAGCAGTTTACTAGCGGCGGGGGAGACCCAGTACTTC.

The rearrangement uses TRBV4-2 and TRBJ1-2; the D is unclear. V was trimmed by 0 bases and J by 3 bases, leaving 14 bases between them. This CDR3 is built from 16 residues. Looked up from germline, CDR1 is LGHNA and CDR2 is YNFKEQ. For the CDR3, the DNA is TGTGCCAGCAGCCAAGAAGTCGGCGGACCCTACTATGGCTACACCTTC. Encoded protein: CASSQEVGGPYYGYTF.

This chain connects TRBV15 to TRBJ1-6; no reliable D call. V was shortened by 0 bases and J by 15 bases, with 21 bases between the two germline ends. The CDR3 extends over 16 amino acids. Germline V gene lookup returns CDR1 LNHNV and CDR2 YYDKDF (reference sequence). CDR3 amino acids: CATSRDRSTSHDGLHF. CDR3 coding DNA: TGTGCCACCAGCAGAGATCGTTCGACATCGCATGACGGCCTCCACTTT.

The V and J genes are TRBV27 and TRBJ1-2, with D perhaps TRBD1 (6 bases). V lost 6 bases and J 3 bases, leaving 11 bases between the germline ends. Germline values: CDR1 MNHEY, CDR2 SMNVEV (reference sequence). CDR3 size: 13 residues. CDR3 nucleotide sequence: TGTGCCAGCAGACAGACAGGTCACTATGGCTACACCTTC. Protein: CASRQTGHYGYTF.

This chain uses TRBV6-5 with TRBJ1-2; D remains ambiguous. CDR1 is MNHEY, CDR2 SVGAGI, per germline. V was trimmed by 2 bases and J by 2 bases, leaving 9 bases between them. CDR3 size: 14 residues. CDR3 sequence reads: CASSYEGINYGYTF. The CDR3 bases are TGTGCCAGCAGTTACGAGGGCATCAACTATGGCTACACCTTC.

As DNA, the CDR3 is TGTGCCAGCAGTGAAGCGTTACAGCCCGAGCAGTACTTC. Its translation is CASSEALQPEQYF. The chain recombines TRBV6-1 with TRBJ2-7; D not resolved. This CDR3 region has 13 residues. Germline V lookup: CDR1 MNHNS, CDR2 SASEGT. Deletions cut 0 bases from V and 6 bases from J, with 9 bases between.

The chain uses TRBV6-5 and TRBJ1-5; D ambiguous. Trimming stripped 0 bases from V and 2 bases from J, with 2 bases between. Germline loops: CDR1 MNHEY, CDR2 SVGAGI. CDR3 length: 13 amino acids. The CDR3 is CASSYSRNQPQHF. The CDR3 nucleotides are TGTGCCAGCAGTTACTCCCGCAATCAGCCCCAGCATTTT.

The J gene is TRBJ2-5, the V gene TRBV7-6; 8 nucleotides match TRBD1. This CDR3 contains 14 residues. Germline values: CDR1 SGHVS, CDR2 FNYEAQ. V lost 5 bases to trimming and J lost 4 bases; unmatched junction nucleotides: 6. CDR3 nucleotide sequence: TGTGCCAGCAGCCGTGGACAGGGTGCAGAGACCCAGTACTTC. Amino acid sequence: CASSRGQGAETQYF.

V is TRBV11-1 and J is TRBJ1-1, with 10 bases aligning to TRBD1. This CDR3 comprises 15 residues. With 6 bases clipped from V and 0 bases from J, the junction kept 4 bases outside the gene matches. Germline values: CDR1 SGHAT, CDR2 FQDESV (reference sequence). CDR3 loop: CASRPGTGVNTEAFF. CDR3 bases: TGTGCCAGCAGGCCGGGGACAGGGGTGAACACTGAAGCTTTCTTT.

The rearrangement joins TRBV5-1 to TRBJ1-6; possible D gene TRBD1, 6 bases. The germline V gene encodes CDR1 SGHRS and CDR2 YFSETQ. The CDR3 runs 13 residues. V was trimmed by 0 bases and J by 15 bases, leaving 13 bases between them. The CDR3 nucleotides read TGCGCCAGCAGCTTGGAGGGGGGTAGAGGCCTCCACTTT. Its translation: CASSLEGGRGLHF.

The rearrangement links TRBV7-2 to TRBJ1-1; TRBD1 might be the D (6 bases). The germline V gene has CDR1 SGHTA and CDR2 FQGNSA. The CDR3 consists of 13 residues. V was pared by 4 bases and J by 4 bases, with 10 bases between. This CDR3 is CASSYTTGTEAFF. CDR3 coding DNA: TGTGCCAGCAGCTACACGACAGGCACTGAAGCTTTCTTT.

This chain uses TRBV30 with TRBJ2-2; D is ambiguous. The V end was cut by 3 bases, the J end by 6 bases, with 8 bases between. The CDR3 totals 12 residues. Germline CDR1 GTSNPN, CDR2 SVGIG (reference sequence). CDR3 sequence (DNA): TGTGCCTGGAGGGATAGGCCCGGGGAGCTGTTTTTT. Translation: CAWRDRPGELFF.

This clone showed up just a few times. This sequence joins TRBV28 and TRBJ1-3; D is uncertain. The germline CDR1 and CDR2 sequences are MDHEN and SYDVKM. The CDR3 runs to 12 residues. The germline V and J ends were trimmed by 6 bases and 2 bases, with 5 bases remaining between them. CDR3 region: CASSTTGNTIYF. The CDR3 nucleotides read TGTGCCAGCAGCACGACTGGAAACACCATATATTTT.